The 26 T cell receptor beta chains listed next were all sequenced from one sample in a study of blood T cell repertoires in COVID-19. The data were produced by immunoSEQ multiplex PCR, yet TCRdb's version contains in-frame clones alone and is incomplete. This table holds about 130,000 clones, 86% found once. Sequenced material: peripheral blood. Receptors were obtained from a woman between 70 and 85 years old with COVID-19, enrolled during active disease.

The V call is TRBV7-9, the J call TRBJ1-6, with D hard to call. V lost 5 bases and J 8 bases, leaving 10 bases between the germline ends. Germline CDR1 SEHNR, CDR2 FQNEAQ (reference sequence). This CDR3 is 13 amino acids long. The CDR3 bases are TGTGCCAGCAGCCCTCTGGCGGATTCACCCCTCCACTTT. Amino acids: CASSPLADSPLHF.

The genes are TRBV15 and TRBJ2-3, with D possibly being TRBD1 (5 bases). The CDR3 covers 15 residues. Between the trimmed V and J ends, which lost 0 bases and 6 bases, there was a span of 13 bases. The germline V gene has CDR1 LNHNV and CDR2 YYDKDF (reference sequence). In nucleotides, the CDR3 is TGTGCCACCAGCAGAGATCGCCAGGGTTTGGATACGCAGTATTTT. Translating gives CATSRDRQGLDTQYF.

The rearrangement joins TRBV30 to TRBJ2-1; D perhaps matches TRBD1 (7 bases). The CDR3 has 15 amino acids. V gave up 5 bases and J gave up 4 bases, with 18 bases separating them. CDR1 and CDR2 from the germline V gene are GTSNPN and SVGIG (reference sequence). The CDR3 DNA reads TGTGCCTGGTCAAGGAGGGGGCGCGGGTACAATGAGCAGTTCTTC. It is translated as CAWSRRGRGYNEQFF.

The CDR3 nucleotides read TGTGCCAGCAGTGAAAGACAGCCGAACACTGAAGCTTTCTTT. Its translation is CASSERQPNTEAFF. The V gene is TRBV6-1, the J gene TRBJ1-1; D might be TRBD1 (5 bases). Between the trimmed V and J ends, which lost 2 bases and 1 base, there was a span of 8 bases. The CDR3 totals 14 residues. CDR1 MNHNS and CDR2 SASEGT come from the germline V gene.

The table lists this clone with a few counts. The rearrangement links TRBV6-5 to TRBJ2-7; D is possibly TRBD1 (5 bases). Germline assignment: CDR1 MNHEY and CDR2 SVGAGI. The CDR3 is 16 residues long. With 0 bases removed from V and 3 bases from J, the gap between germline ends came to 15 bases. The CDR3 spells CASSYSQGSRYYEQYF. The CDR3 bases are TGTGCCAGCAGTTACTCCCAGGGATCCCGCTACTACGAGCAGTACTTC.

The chain has TRBV7-9 and TRBJ2-1; 10 positions match TRBD2. CDR1 is SEHNR, CDR2 FQNEAQ, per germline (reference sequence). The length of the CDR3 is 16 residues. J lost 3 bases, V lost 1 base, and 3 bases had no gene match. The CDR3 DNA is TGTGCCAGCAGCTTAGAAACTAGCGGGGTCTACAATGAGCAGTTCTTC. This translates into CASSLETSGVYNEQFF.

In this sample, this clone is medium-sized (0.01 to 0.1%). The chain combines TRBV27 with TRBJ2-5; TRBD1 might be the D (5 bases). V lost 5 bases to trimming and J lost 6 bases, with 10 bases between them. This CDR3 is 12 amino acids long. Germline lookup yields CDR1 MNHEY and CDR2 SMNVEV (reference sequence). CDR3 in amino acids: CASSPPGKTQYF. CDR3 coding DNA: TGTGCCAGCAGTCCCCCAGGGAAGACCCAGTACTTC.

The chain couples TRBV12-1 to TRBJ2-7; whether TRBD2, the table's D call, matches the DNA was not checked. TRBV12-1 is noted as a pseudogene. The CDR3 consists of 15 residues. This chain's CDR3 is CASQPGGSSSYEQYF. DNA of the CDR3: TGTGCCAGCCAACCGGGGGGGTCGAGTTCCTACGAGCAGTACTTC.

The genes are TRBV6-5 and TRBJ1-5; D possibly corresponds to TRBD1 (5 bases). Trimming removed 2 bases from V and 7 bases from J, with 15 bases in between. The germline gives CDR1 MNHEY, CDR2 SVGAGI. The CDR3 spans 15 residues. In DNA form, the CDR3 reads TGTGCCAGCAGTTACAGCCCCAGGGTCAGGCAGCCCCAGCATTTT. Amino acids: CASSYSPRVRQPQHF.

This clone has only a few counts. J is TRBJ1-5 and V is TRBV28; D perhaps matches TRBD1 (6 bases). The CDR3 has 17 amino acids. The germline gives CDR1 MDHEN, CDR2 SYDVKM. Trimming took 1 base from V and 3 from J, leaving 16 bases between them. The CDR3 region has the DNA TGTGCCAGCAGTTTATTTAGTGGGGGCAGACTCAATCAGCCCCAGCATTTT. Amino acids: CASSLFSGGRLNQPQHF.

Worth noting for this clone: The junction differs from germline at one of its ends, possibly a read error. CDR3 sequence (DNA): TGTGCCTGGAGGGAGCCAGACAGGGTTGGTCAGCTCCAGCATTTT. This codes for CAWREPDRVGQLQHF. The chain links TRBV30 to TRBJ1-5; 7 bases agree with TRBD1. This CDR3 has 15 amino acids. In germline, CDR1 is GTSNPN, CDR2 SVGIG (reference sequence).

V and J are TRBV19 and TRBJ2-3, with D perhaps TRBD1 (6 bases). Trimming left V 9 bases short and J 1 base short, with 17 bases between. CDR1 and CDR2 (germline): LNHDA, SQIVND (reference sequence). This CDR3 region has 15 residues. The CDR3 bases are TGTGCCAGCCGTACTAACCGACAGGGCACAGATACGCAGTATTTT. Its translation: CASRTNRQGTDTQYF.

This chain links TRBV18 with TRBJ2-5; a possible D gene is TRBD2 (5 bases). V lost 1 base to trimming and J lost 4 bases, with 16 bases between them. This CDR3 is built from 16 residues. Germline values: CDR1 KGHSH, CDR2 LQKENI. CDR3 loop: CASSPRPMVEGETQYF. Here the CDR3 DNA reads TGTGCCAGCTCACCACGGCCAATGGTAGAGGGAGAGACCCAGTACTTC.

The chain combines TRBV27 with TRBJ1-2; TRBD1 agrees at 9 bases. Germline V gene lookup returns CDR1 MNHEY and CDR2 SMNVEV (reference sequence). J was trimmed by 8 bases and V by 5 bases; bases with no gene match: 12. There are 15 residues in the CDR3. The CDR3 DNA sequence: TGTGCCAGCAGTCCCCGGACAGGGGCCTCGAGAGGCTACACCTTC. This encodes CASSPRTGASRGYTF.

The chain uses TRBV6-5 and TRBJ2-7; 7 bases are a match to TRBD1. Trimming cost V 6 bases and J 6 bases; bases outside gene matches: 14. Germline V lookup: CDR1 MNHEY, CDR2 SVGAGI. The CDR3 contains 15 residues. The CDR3 sequence is CASRETGFLRSEQYF. In DNA, the CDR3 is TGTGCCAGCAGAGAGACAGGGTTTCTTCGGTCCGAGCAGTACTTC.

The chain combines TRBV6-1 with TRBJ1-2, with a tentative D call TRBD1 (6 bases). The CDR3 is 13 amino acids. Germline V gene lookup returns CDR1 MNHNS and CDR2 SASEGT. V was clipped by 3 bases and J by 3 bases, with 8 bases between them. CDR3 sequence (DNA): TGTGCCAGCAGTGAGGGACATTACTATGGCTACACCTTC. This translates into CASSEGHYYGYTF.

CDR3 region: CASSIGGRSYNEQFF. CDR3 sequence (DNA): TGTGCCAGTAGTATAGGGGGGCGCTCCTACAATGAGCAGTTCTTC. This chain uses TRBV19 with TRBJ2-1, with D possibly being TRBD1 (6 bases). Germline-derived CDR1 and CDR2 are LNHDA and SQIVND (reference sequence). The CDR3 is made up of 15 amino acids. V dropped 1 base and J dropped 0 bases, with 7 bases sitting between them.

The table lists this clone with a few counts. The V call is TRBV5-5, the J call TRBJ2-3; 7 bases agree with TRBD1. V dropped 0 bases and J dropped 6; count of bases not matched to a gene: 4. The CDR3 loop spans 14 amino acids. Germline-derived CDR1 and CDR2 are SGHKS and YYEKEE (reference sequence). In DNA, the CDR3 is TGTGCCAGCAGCTTGGTAGGGGGCCGTGATACGCAGTATTTT. Its translation is CASSLVGGRDTQYF.

The chain joins TRBV6-6 to TRBJ2-4; 7 bases are shared with TRBD1. Unmatched junction bases numbered 4, after V lost 5 bases and J lost 9 bases. Germline CDR1 MNHNY, CDR2 SVGAGI (reference sequence). The CDR3 length is 12 residues. CDR3 protein: CASSLRQGIQYF. CDR3 in DNA: TGTGCCAGCAGTCTAAGACAGGGCATTCAGTACTTC.

The chain couples TRBV29-1 to TRBJ2-3, with TRBD2 matching over 14 bases. The V gene end was trimmed by 7 bases and the J gene end by 6 bases; junction bases not matched to a gene: 12. The CDR3 extends over 16 amino acids. CDR1 is SQVTM, CDR2 ANQGSEA, per germline. CDR3 nucleotide sequence: TGCAGCGCCGAGGAGACTAGCGGGGGGGCCTGGGATACGCAGTATTTT. As protein: CSAEETSGGAWDTQYF.

This clone was recorded once. The CDR3 coding sequence is TGTGCCAGCAGCCGAAACCCCAGGGGTGGCTATGGCTACACCTTC. Protein product: CASSRNPRGGYGYTF. This chain connects TRBV28 to TRBJ1-2; D is possibly TRBD1 (6 bases). Germline V gives CDR1 MDHEN, CDR2 SYDVKM. The CDR3 has 15 amino acids. V lost 6 bases and J lost 4, with 18 bases in between.

V gene TRBV21-1 combines with J gene TRBJ2-5; the listed D gene, TRBD1, was not tested against the DNA. TRBV21-1 corresponds to a pseudogene. The CDR3 spans 18 residues. Written as DNA, the CDR3 is TGTGCCAGCAGCAAAGGAAGGTCCTGGGCCTCGAGGGGGGAGACCCAGTACTTC. Translated, it gives CASSKGRSWASRGETQYF.

This rearrangement joins TRBV7-9 to TRBJ1-5, with 7 bases that match TRBD1. Germline V CDR1 and CDR2: SEHNR, FQNEAQ (reference sequence). This CDR3 region has 16 residues. With V trimmed by 2 bases and J by 6 bases, 10 bases remained unmatched. The CDR3 sequence is CASSLSSRGESQPQHF. Here the CDR3 DNA reads TGTGCCAGCAGCTTAAGTAGCAGGGGGGAGAGTCAGCCCCAGCATTTT.

V is TRBV19 and J is TRBJ2-2; possible D gene TRBD1, 7 bases. The CDR3 covers 15 residues. V was clipped by 5 bases and J by 3 bases, with 13 bases between them. The V gene's germline CDR1 is LNHDA and CDR2 SQIVND (reference sequence). CDR3 amino acids: CASSYPGGYTGELFF. The CDR3 nucleotides are TGTGCCAGTAGTTATCCAGGGGGGTACACCGGGGAGCTGTTTTTT.

The sample holds a few counts of this clone. The CDR3 protein is CASSFDRGYQETQYF. The DNA for the CDR3 is TGTGCCAGCAGCTTTGACAGGGGGTACCAAGAGACCCAGTACTTC. The chain employs TRBV7-2 and TRBJ2-5; 9 bases line up with TRBD1. Per the germline V gene, CDR1 is SGHTA and CDR2 is FQGNSA. V lost 3 bases to trimming and J lost 0 bases; unmatched junction nucleotides: 2. The CDR3 contains 15 residues.

This clone was detected only once. This sequence joins TRBV29-1 and TRBJ1-1; 8 bases are shared with TRBD1. This CDR3 comprises 13 residues. CDR1 SQVTM and CDR2 ANQGSEA come from the germline V gene. The V segment lost 4 bases and the J segment 1 base; nucleotides outside the gene matches: 2. The CDR3 sequence is CSVVGTGNTEAFF. The CDR3 region has the DNA TGCAGCGTTGTAGGGACAGGGAACACTGAAGCTTTCTTT.